These 5 T cell receptor beta chains share one sample of origin, sequenced in a study of human thymus T cells. Repertoires were generated with immunoSEQ multiplex PCR, while TCRdb's copy carries only in-frame clones and drops some. Of about 130,000 clones listed, 90% to 95% are singletons. Corrective heart surgery yielded the resections from which the thymus tissue came. The sequenced sample was thymus tissue. These receptors came from a boy under three years old with a congenital heart defect but otherwise immunologically healthy.

V is TRBV11-2 and J is TRBJ2-7; 7 nucleotides line up with TRBD2. V gave up 1 base and J gave up 2 bases; unmatched junction bases: 5. The CDR3 is 15 amino acids. The germline V gene encodes CDR1 SGHAT and CDR2 FQNNGV. The CDR3 reads CASSLGLAGTYEQYF. CDR3 nucleotide sequence: TGTGCCAGCAGCTTAGGACTAGCAGGAACCTACGAGCAGTACTTC. Variable domain in full (rest from reference TRBV11-2 and TRBJ2-7): EAGVAQSPRYKIIEKRQSVAFWCNPISGHATLYWYQQILGQGPKLLIQFQNNGVVDDSQLPKDRFSAERLKGVDSTLKIQPAKLEDSAVYLCASSLGLAGTYEQYFGPGTRLTVT.

The rearrangement uses TRBV5-1 and TRBJ2-5, with 10 bases that match TRBD2. After removal of 7 bases from V and 2 bases from J, the junction contained 5 bases not matched to a gene. Germline lookup yields CDR1 SGHRS and CDR2 YFSETQ. The CDR3 covers 14 residues. Here the CDR3 reads CASEAGGTQETQYF. As DNA, the CDR3 is TGCGCCAGCGAAGCGGGGGGGACACAAGAGACCCAGTACTTC.

The chain recombines TRBV6-5 with TRBJ1-1; D not certain. Looked up from germline, CDR1 is MNHEY and CDR2 is SVGAGI. Trimming left V 0 bases short and J 5 bases short, with 10 bases between. This CDR3 has 14 residues. The CDR3, as DNA: TGTGCCAGCAGTTACTCGGCCAGGCGGACTGAAGCTTTCTTT. It yields the protein CASSYSARRTEAFF.

J is TRBJ1-4 and V is TRBV5-6, with 10 bases lining up with TRBD1. V lost 1 base to trimming and J lost 9 bases; unmatched junction nucleotides: 3. The CDR3 is made up of 14 amino acids. Looked up from germline, CDR1 is SGHDT and CDR2 is YYEEEE. CDR3 protein: CASSLMTGGKKLFF. The CDR3 DNA reads as TGTGCCAGCAGCTTGATGACAGGGGGCAAAAAACTGTTTTTT.

This rearrangement joins TRBV5-6 to TRBJ2-2; D gene unclear. Germline CDR1 is SGHDT and CDR2 is YYEEEE. Trimming removed 3 bases at V and 4 bases at J, with 10 bases between. The CDR3 totals 14 residues. CDR3 DNA sequence: TGTGCCAGCAGCTCTTCAGTGAGCACCGGGGAGCTGTTTTTT. It encodes CASSSSVSTGELFF.